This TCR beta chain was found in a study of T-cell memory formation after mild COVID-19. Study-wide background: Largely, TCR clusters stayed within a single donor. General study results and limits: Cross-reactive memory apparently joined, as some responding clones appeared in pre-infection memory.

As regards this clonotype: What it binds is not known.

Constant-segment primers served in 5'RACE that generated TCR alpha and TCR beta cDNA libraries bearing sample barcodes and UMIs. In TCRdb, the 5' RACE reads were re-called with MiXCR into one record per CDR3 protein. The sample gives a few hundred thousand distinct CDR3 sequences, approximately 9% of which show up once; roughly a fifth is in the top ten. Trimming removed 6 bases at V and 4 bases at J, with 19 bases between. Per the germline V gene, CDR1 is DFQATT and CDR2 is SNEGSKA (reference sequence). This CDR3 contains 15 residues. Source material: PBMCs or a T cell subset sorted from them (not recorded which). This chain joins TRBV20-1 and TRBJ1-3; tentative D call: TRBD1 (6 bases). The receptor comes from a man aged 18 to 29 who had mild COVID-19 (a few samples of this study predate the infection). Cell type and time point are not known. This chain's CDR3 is CSARETRGEGNTIYF. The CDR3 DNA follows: TGCAGTGCCCGCGAAACGAGGGGGGAAGGAAACACCATATATTTT.